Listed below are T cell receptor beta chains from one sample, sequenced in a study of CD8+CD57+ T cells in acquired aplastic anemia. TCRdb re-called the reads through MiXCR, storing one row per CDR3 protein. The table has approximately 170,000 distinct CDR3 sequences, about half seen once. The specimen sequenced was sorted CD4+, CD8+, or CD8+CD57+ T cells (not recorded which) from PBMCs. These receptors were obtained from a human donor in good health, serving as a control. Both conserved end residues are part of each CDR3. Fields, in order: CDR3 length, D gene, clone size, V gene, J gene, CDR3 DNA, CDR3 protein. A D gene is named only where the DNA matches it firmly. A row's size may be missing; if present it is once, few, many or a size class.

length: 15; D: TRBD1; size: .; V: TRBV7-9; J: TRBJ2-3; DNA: TGTGCCAGCAGCTTTTCCGGGACAGGGGCAGATACGCAGTATTTT; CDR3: CASSFSGTGADTQYF
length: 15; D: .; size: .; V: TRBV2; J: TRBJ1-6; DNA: TGTGCCAGCAGACCTGACAGCGGATGGCTGTCACCCCTCCACTTT; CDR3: CASRPDSGWLSPLHF
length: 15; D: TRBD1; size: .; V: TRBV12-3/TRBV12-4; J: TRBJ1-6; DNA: TGTGCCAGCAGCGGGAACAGGGGGCTTAGTTCACCCCTCCACTTT; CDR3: CASSGNRGLSSPLHF
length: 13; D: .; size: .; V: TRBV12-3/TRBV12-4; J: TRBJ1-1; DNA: TGTGCCAGCAGTTCAGGGGATGGAAATGAAGCTTTCTTT; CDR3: CASSSGDGNEAFF
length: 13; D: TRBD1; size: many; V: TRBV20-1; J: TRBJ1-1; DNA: TGCAGTGCCTGGACAGGGAAGATCACTGAAGCTTTCTTT; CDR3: CSAWTGKITEAFF
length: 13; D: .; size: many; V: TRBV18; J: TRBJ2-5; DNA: TGTGCCAGCTCACAGGGGAGAAGGGAGACCCAGTACTTC; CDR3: CASSQGRRETQYF
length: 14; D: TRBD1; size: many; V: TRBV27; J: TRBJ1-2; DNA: TGTGCCAGCAGGAGAACAGGGGCGGTAGGTGGCTACACCTTC; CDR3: CASRRTGAVGGYTF
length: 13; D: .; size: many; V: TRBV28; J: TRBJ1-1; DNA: TGTGCCAGCAGTTTGCCCCCGGTCACTGAAGCTTTCTTT; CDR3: CASSLPPVTEAFF
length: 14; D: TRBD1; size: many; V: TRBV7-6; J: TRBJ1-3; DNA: TGTGCCAGCAGATCAGGGACAGCCGGAAACACCATATATTTT; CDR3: CASRSGTAGNTIYF
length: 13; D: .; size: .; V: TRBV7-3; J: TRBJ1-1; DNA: TGTGCCAGCAGCTTAAGCTGGGGGAAAGAAGCTTTCTTT; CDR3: CASSLSWGKEAFF
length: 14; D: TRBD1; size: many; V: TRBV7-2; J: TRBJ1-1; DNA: TGTGCCAGCAGCGTACAGGGGCGGAACACTGAAGCTTTCTTT; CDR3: CASSVQGRNTEAFF
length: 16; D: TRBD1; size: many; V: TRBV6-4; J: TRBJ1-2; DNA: TGTGCCAGCAGTCCAACCGGGACAGGGGGACGGTATGGCTACACCTTC; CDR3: CASSPTGTGGRYGYTF
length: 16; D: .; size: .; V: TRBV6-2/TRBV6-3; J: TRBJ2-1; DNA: TGTGCCAGCAGTTACCCGACTACCTCGCCCTACAATGAGCAGTTCTTC; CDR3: CASSYPTTSPYNEQFF
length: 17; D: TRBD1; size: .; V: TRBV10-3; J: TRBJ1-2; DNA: TGTGCCATCACTGGCGCGGGACAGACCTCCTCTAACTATGGCTACACCTTC; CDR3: CAITGAGQTSSNYGYTF
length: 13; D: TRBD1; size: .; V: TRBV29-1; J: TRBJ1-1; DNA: TGCAGCGCGGACGGACAGGGGCAGACTGAAGCTTTCTTT; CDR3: CSADGQGQTEAFF
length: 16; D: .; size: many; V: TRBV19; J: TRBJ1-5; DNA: TGTGCCAGTAGTGACGGTGGGGCAGTTAGCAATCAGCCCCAGCATTTT; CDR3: CASSDGGAVSNQPQHF
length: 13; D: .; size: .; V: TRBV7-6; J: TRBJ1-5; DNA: TGTGCCAGCAGCCAGACGAGGGACCAGCCCCAGCATTTT; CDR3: CASSQTRDQPQHF
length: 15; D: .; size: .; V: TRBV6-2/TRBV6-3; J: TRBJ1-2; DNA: TGTGCCAGCAGCCGGAGACGGGGGGCTTACTATGGCTACGCCTTC; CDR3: CASSRRRGAYYGYAF
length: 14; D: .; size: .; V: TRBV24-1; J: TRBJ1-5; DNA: TGTGCCACCAGTGACCTGGACAGCAATCAGCCCCAGCATTTT; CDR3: CATSDLDSNQPQHF
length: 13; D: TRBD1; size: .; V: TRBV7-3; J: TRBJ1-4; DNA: TGTGCCAGCAGCAGGACAGGATTTGAAAAACTGTTTTTT; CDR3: CASSRTGFEKLFF
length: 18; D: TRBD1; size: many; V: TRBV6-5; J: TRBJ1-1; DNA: TGTGCCAGCAGTCTAACGGACAGGGCGAGCTTTTTGAGCACTGAAGCTTTCTTT; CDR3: CASSLTDRASFLSTEAFF